Presented here are 25 T cell receptor beta chains from one specimen sequenced in a study of blood T cells in healthy people across ages (dated by TCRdb to the mid-2010s). To prepare the library, 5' RACE was applied. This sample was sequenced with an Illumina HiSeq 2500. A second 7 to 11 cycle PCR used a sample-barcoded 5' primer and a J-beta primer mix. Through fastp at Q25 and MiXCR, TCRdb rebuilt clones from the public reads, retaining in-frame beta chains. A single entry per CDR3 protein holds the most common genes and DNA from its merged rows. This sample gives 540,000 or so distinct CDR3 sequences in total; about 25% of them show up just once. In total, the top ten clones hold around a sixth of the sample. The sequencing sample was made of blood. The receptor set was obtained from a woman between 70 and 85 years old in good health.

This clonotype was seen a few times. The rearrangement joins TRBV29-1 to TRBJ2-5; tentative D call: TRBD2 (7 bases). The CDR3 has 12 residues. Germline CDR1 SQVTM, CDR2 ANQGSEA. The CDR3 DNA follows: TGCACCTGCGCAGGGGAGGGAGAGACCCAGTACTTC. Its translation is CTCAGEGETQYF.

This clonotype has a handful of counts. The chain is built from TRBV6-5 and TRBJ1-2; D gene unclear. The CDR3 loop spans 12 amino acids. Germline V gene data show CDR1 as MNHEY and CDR2 as SVGAGI. V lost 5 bases to trimming and J lost 11 bases, with 15 bases between them. CDR3 nucleotides: TGTGCCAGCAGTACCTCGGGCCGAGGATACACCTTC. Translated, it gives CASSTSGRGYTF.

J is TRBJ2-2 and V is TRBV7-2; maybe TRBD1 (6 bases). This CDR3 is 14 amino acids long. Germline V lookup: CDR1 SGHTA, CDR2 FQGNSA. V was pared by 6 bases and J by 4 bases, with 12 bases between. The CDR3 nucleotides read TGTGCCAGCAGTTTCCAAGGGGGCACCGGGGAGCTGTTTTTT. Its protein product is CASSFQGGTGELFF.

The V and J genes are TRBV9 and TRBJ2-2; TRBD2 agrees at 8 bases. The trim removed 0 bases at V and 6 bases at J, leaving 7 bases unmatched. CDR3 length: 16 amino acids. The germline gives CDR1 SGDLS, CDR2 YYNGEE. DNA for the CDR3: TGTGCCAGCAGCGTAGACCTCGGGGGGGCCTCCGGGGAGCTGTTTTTT. Protein sequence: CASSVDLGGASGELFF.

This clonotype has only a few counts. The chain carries TRBV5-5 and TRBJ2-7, with TRBD1 as a possible D gene (6 bases). The V end lost 5 bases, the J end lost 0 bases, and 12 bases lay between the germline ends. Germline V gene data show CDR1 as SGHKS and CDR2 as YYEKEE (reference sequence). The CDR3 length is 14 residues. The CDR3 coding sequence is TGTGCCAGCAGGACCTGGGACAACTCCTACGAGCAGTACTTC. The encoded protein is CASRTWDNSYEQYF.

This clonotype has only a few counts. This CDR3 reads CASSHPEYSGNTIYF. The CDR3 bases are TGTGCCAGCAGCCATCCCGAGTACTCTGGAAACACCATATATTTT. This chain joins TRBV7-2 and TRBJ1-3, with unresolved D. The CDR3 is 15 residues long. CDR1 SGHTA and CDR2 FQGNSA come from the germline V gene. Between the trimmed V and J ends, which lost 5 bases and 0 bases, there was a span of 11 bases. Full variable domain (rest looked up from reference TRBV7-2 and TRBJ1-3): GAGVSQSPSNKVTEKGKDVELRCDPISGHTALYWYRQSLGQGLEFLIYFQGNSAPDKSGLPSDRFSAERTGGSVSTLTIQRTQQEDSAVYLCASSHPEYSGNTIYFGEGSWLTVV.

This clonotype was detected a few times. Here the CDR3 omits its conserved ending phenylalanine or tryptophan, so a read error is the likely source. The chain is built from TRBV7-2 and TRBJ2-3; TRBD2 aligns across 11 bases. V dropped 5 bases and J dropped 2; count of bases not matched to a gene: 18. Per germline, CDR1 SGHTA and CDR2 FQGNSA. The CDR3 consists of 20 residues. The CDR3 region has the DNA TGTGCCAGCAGCATTCTGGGACTAGCGGCACCAAGGGGGAACACAGATACGCAGTATCTT. Translating it yields CASSILGLAAPRGNTDTQYL.

V and J are TRBV5-1 and TRBJ1-1; 7 bases match TRBD1. V trimming: 4 bases; J trimming: 2 bases; junction bases outside the gene matches: 11. This CDR3 spans 16 amino acids. The germline V gene encodes CDR1 SGHRS and CDR2 YFSETQ. The CDR3 region is CASSQQQGIVNTEAFF. As DNA, the CDR3 is TGCGCCAGCAGCCAGCAACAGGGGATCGTTAACACTGAAGCTTTCTTT.

The rearrangement joins TRBV15 to TRBJ1-1; D gene ambiguous. Trimming took off 3 bases at V and 1 base at J, with 9 bases between the two ends. Germline V CDR1 and CDR2: LNHNV, YYDKDF (reference sequence). There are 14 residues in the CDR3. For the CDR3, the DNA is TGTGCCACCAGCAGGTACAAGGGGAACACTGAAGCTTTCTTT. Translating it yields CATSRYKGNTEAFF.

The chain carries TRBV9 and TRBJ1-5, with D hard to call. The germline gives CDR1 SGDLS, CDR2 YYNGEE. The CDR3 has 13 amino acids. V lost 0 bases to trimming and J lost 3 bases, with 4 bases between them. The CDR3 DNA follows: TGTGCCAGCAGCGTAGGTCTCAATCAGCCCCAGCATTTT. Its translation is CASSVGLNQPQHF.

This clonotype was recorded a few times. The J gene is TRBJ2-5, the V gene TRBV20-1, with 7 nucleotides matching TRBD1. Matching the DNA end better, TRBJ2-7 makes the J call doubtful. The CDR3 is 14 amino acids. Per the germline V gene, CDR1 is DFQATT and CDR2 is SNEGSKA (reference sequence). In DNA, the CDR3 is TGCAGTGCTAGCTACCAGGGGGATGCCTACGAGCAGTACTTC. Amino acid sequence: CSASYQGDAYEQYF.

As regards this clonotype: A read error may produce the germline difference seen at one junction end. V gene TRBV7-9 combines with J gene TRBJ1-1; perhaps TRBD1 as D (5 bases). Germline CDR1 SEHNR, CDR2 FQNEAQ (reference sequence). This CDR3 contains 13 residues. CDR3 in amino acids: CAGRQLENTEAFF. Written as DNA, the CDR3 is TGTGCCGGCAGACAGTTGGAGAACACTGAAGCTTTCTTT.

This clonotype was observed many times. J is TRBJ2-2 and V is TRBV12-3 or TRBV12-4; 11 bases agree with TRBD1. V trimming: 4 bases; J trimming: 5 bases; junction bases outside the gene matches: 6. The CDR3 is 16 amino acids. The CDR3 sequence: CASSSGQGGGTGELFF. CDR3 sequence (DNA): TGTGCCAGCAGTTCGGGACAGGGGGGCGGTACCGGGGAGCTGTTTTTT.

The chain couples TRBV3-1 to TRBJ2-5; 7 bases align to TRBD2. CDR3 size: 15 residues. Germline V gene sequence: CDR1 LGHDT, CDR2 YNNKEL (reference sequence). V dropped 1 base and J dropped 5; count of bases not matched to a gene: 7. CDR3 sequence (DNA): TGTGCCAGCAGCCAAGGGTTGACTAGCAAGGAGACCCAGTACTTC. It encodes CASSQGLTSKETQYF.

The rearrangement joins TRBV5-1 to TRBJ1-6, with a tentative D call TRBD1 (5 bases). CDR1 and CDR2 from the germline V gene are SGHRS and YFSETQ. This CDR3 has 15 amino acids. V gave up 7 bases and J gave up 7 bases, with 18 bases separating them. The CDR3 sequence is CASALGGPQNSPLHF. As DNA, the CDR3 is TGCGCCAGCGCCCTGGGGGGTCCACAAAATTCACCCCTCCACTTT.

The chain joins TRBV7-2 to TRBJ1-1; possibly TRBD1 for D (6 bases). This CDR3 contains 17 residues. Germline assignment: CDR1 SGHTA and CDR2 FQGNSA. V was shortened by 1 base and J by 4 bases, with 19 bases between the two germline ends. The CDR3 nucleotides read TGTGCCAGCAGCTTAGTTAGGATCGAGGGGGACGGCACTGAAGCTTTCTTT. This sequence encodes CASSLVRIEGDGTEAFF.

The chain carries TRBV12-5 and TRBJ1-1; a weak D match, TRBD1 (5 bases). V was shortened by 3 bases and J by 5 bases, with 16 bases between the two germline ends. Germline loops: CDR1 LGHNT, CDR2 FRNRAP. CDR3 length: 15 residues. CDR3 coding DNA: TGTGCTAGTGGTTTAGGGCACATCCGGGGGACTGAAGCTTTCTTT. It is translated as CASGLGHIRGTEAFF.

This clonotype appeared many times. The rearrangement joins TRBV7-7 to TRBJ2-5; 13 bases agree with TRBD2. The V gene's germline CDR1 is SSHAT and CDR2 FNYEAQ (reference sequence). V dropped 5 bases and J dropped 5; count of bases not matched to a gene: 8. CDR3 size: 16 residues. The CDR3, as DNA: TGTGCCAGCAGCATGGGACTAGCGGGGACCGGTGAGACCCAGTACTTC. This encodes CASSMGLAGTGETQYF.

In this sample, this clonotype turned up a few times. Germline and junction disagree at one end, which may indicate a read error. J is TRBJ2-5 and V is TRBV4-1; TRBD2 agrees at 15 bases. TRBJ2-1 explains the end of the DNA better; the J call may be wrong. The CDR3 contains 15 residues. CDR1 and CDR2 from the germline V gene are MGHRA and YSYEKL. The CDR3 here is CTSRGLAGGHNEQFF. The CDR3 DNA is TGCACCAGCAGGGGACTAGCGGGGGGCCACAATGAGCAGTTCTTC.

The CDR3 here is CASSIRGGDQPQHF. The CDR3 region has the DNA TGTGCCAGCAGCATCAGGGGGGGAGACCAGCCCCAGCATTTT. The J gene is TRBJ1-5, the V gene TRBV7-2; the match to TRBD1 covers 7 bases. Germline CDR1 reads SGHTA; CDR2 reads FQGNSA. V lost 5 bases, J lost 7 bases, and 8 bases stayed unmatched. The CDR3 consists of 14 residues.

In its sample, this clonotype was seen a few times. This chain joins TRBV7-9 and TRBJ1-4; 8 nucleotides align to TRBD1. The CDR3 is 14 amino acids. CDR1 and CDR2 from the germline V gene are SEHNR and FQNEAQ (reference sequence). The ends lost 5 bases at V and 8 bases at J; junction bases unmatched: 7. DNA for the CDR3: TGTGCCAGCAGCGTCGGACAGGGTCCCGAAAAACTGTTTTTT. Protein product: CASSVGQGPEKLFF.

On this clonotype itself: One junction end does not reproduce the germline sequence, and a read error may be involved. The chain links TRBV7-9 to TRBJ2-5, with D uncertain. The CDR3 has 14 residues. Germline loops: CDR1 SEHNR, CDR2 FQNEAQ (reference sequence). The CDR3 is CASRGSYSQETQCF. Written as DNA, the CDR3 is TGTGCCAGCAGGGGCTCGTACAGCCAAGAGACCCAGTGCTTC.

The chain combines TRBV7-2 with TRBJ2-1; 8 bases agree with TRBD1. J lost 4 bases, V lost 1 base, and 3 bases had no gene match. This CDR3 contains 15 residues. Germline V lookup: CDR1 SGHTA, CDR2 FQGNSA. CDR3 sequence: CASSLGQGLYNEQFF. In DNA, the CDR3 is TGTGCCAGCAGCTTAGGACAGGGGTTATACAATGAGCAGTTCTTC. Combining the CDR3 with reference TRBV7-2 and TRBJ2-1 gives the whole variable domain GAGVSQSPSNKVTEKGKDVELRCDPISGHTALYWYRQSLGQGLEFLIYFQGNSAPDKSGLPSDRFSAERTGGSVSTLTIQRTQQEDSAVYLCASSLGQGLYNEQFFGPGTRLTVL.

The J gene is TRBJ1-5, the V gene TRBV5-1; unclear D gene. Deletions cut 0 bases from V and 2 bases from J, with 9 bases between. The germline V gene has CDR1 SGHRS and CDR2 YFSETQ. The CDR3 loop spans 15 amino acids. The CDR3 sequence is CASSLGGFRNQPQHF. Written as DNA, the CDR3 is TGCGCCAGCAGCTTGGGCGGATTTCGCAATCAGCCCCAGCATTTT.

The V gene is TRBV4-3, the J gene TRBJ2-1, with D possibly being TRBD1 (6 bases). The V gene lost 0 bases and the J gene lost 10 bases, with 16 bases spanning the gap. The CDR3 length is 15 residues. CDR1 is LGHNA and CDR2 is YSLEER in the germline V gene. The CDR3: CASSQDRGFRGEQFF. The DNA of the CDR3 is TGCGCCAGCAGCCAAGATAGGGGGTTCCGTGGGGAGCAGTTCTTC.